This TCR beta chain was observed in a study of OX40 agonist ivuxolimab in advanced cancers. About the research overall: Patients achieving partial responses numbered three: one hepatocellular carcinoma case and two cutaneous melanoma cases.

Repertoires were generated with immunoSEQ multiplex PCR, while TCRdb's copy carries only in-frame clones and drops some. The sample lists roughly 60,000 clones, more than 75% seen once, with over 2% in the top ten. A remark on this clone: Its target is not known.

The CDR3 runs to 16 residues. CDR1 LGHNA and CDR2 YNFKEQ come from the germline V gene. Trimming stripped 4 bases from V and 0 bases from J, with 13 bases between. Findings and caveats of the study: CD8+ T cells averaged more expanded clones than CD4+.

Sequences were derived from CD4+ or CD8+ T cells sorted from blood, sampled in a trial of the OX40 agonist ivuxolimab. The source is an adult with an advanced solid tumor such as melanoma, head and neck, liver or kidney cancer. This sequence joins TRBV4-2 and TRBJ2-1, with D possibly matching TRBD2 (6 bases). The CDR3 bases are TGTGCCAGCAGCCGCATAGCGCGGGGCTCCTACAATGAGCAGTTCTTC. It specifies CASSRIARGSYNEQFF.